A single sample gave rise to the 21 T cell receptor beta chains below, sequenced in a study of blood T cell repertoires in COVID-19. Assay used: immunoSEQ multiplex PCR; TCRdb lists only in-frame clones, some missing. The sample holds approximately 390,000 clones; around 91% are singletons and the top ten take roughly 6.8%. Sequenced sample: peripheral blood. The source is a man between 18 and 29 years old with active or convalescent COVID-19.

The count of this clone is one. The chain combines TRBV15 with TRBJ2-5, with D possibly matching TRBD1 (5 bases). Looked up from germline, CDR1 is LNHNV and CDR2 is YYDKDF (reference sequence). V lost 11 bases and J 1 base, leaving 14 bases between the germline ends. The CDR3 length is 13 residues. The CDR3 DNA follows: TGTGCCGCGTCTGCAGGGATCCAAGAGACCCAGTACTTC. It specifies CAASAGIQETQYF.

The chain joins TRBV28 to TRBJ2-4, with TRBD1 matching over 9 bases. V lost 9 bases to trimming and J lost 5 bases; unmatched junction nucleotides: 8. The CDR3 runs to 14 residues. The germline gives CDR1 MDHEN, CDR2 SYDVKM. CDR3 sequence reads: CASRKQGAQNIQYF. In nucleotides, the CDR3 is TGTGCCAGTAGAAAACAGGGGGCGCAAAACATTCAGTACTTC.

For the CDR3, the DNA is TGTGCCAGCAGCTTAGGGAGACAGGGGTCAGGAAACACCATATATTTT. This encodes CASSLGRQGSGNTIYF. This chain uses TRBV7-8 with TRBJ1-3; 8 nucleotides align to TRBD1. The V gene's germline CDR1 is SGHVS and CDR2 FQNEAQ. Trimming at V came to 1 base and at J to 4 bases, leaving 6 bases not matched to a gene. The CDR3 is made up of 16 amino acids.

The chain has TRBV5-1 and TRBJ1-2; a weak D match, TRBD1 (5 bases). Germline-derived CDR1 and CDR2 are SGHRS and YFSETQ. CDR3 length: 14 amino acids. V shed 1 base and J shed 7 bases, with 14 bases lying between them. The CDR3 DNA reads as TGCGCCAGCAGCTTGTCTCCAGGGAATGGTGGCTACACCTTC. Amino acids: CASSLSPGNGGYTF.

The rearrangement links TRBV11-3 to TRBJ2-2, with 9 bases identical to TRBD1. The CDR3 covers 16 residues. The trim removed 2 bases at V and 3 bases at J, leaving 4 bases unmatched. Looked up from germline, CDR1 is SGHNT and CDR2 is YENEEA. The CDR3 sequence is CASSLTTGGDTGELFF. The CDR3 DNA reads TGTGCCAGCAGCTTAACAACAGGGGGCGACACCGGGGAGCTGTTTTTT.

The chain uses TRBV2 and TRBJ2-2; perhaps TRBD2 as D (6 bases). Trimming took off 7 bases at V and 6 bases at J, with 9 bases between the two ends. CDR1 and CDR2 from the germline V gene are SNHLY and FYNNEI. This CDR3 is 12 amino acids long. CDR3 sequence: CASTGGAGELFF. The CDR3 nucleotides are TGTGCCAGCACCGGAGGGGCCGGGGAGCTGTTTTTT.

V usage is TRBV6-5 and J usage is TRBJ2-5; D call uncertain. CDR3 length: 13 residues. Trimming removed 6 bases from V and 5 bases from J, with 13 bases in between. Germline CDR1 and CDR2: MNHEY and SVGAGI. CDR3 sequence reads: CASSRTGWETQYF. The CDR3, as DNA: TGTGCCAGCAGCCGAACCGGGTGGGAGACCCAGTACTTC.

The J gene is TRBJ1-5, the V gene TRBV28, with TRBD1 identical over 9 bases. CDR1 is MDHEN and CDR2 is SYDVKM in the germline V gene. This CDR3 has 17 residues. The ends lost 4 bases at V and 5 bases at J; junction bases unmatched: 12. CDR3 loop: CASSSIKGDRVYQPQHF. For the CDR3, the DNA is TGTGCCAGCAGTTCAATTAAAGGGGACAGGGTCTATCAGCCCCAGCATTTT.

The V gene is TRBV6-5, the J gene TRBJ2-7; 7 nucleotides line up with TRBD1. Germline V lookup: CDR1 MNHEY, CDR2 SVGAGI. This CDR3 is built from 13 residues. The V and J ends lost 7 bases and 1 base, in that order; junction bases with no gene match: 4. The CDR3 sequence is CASTGQVSYEQYF. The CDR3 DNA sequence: TGTGCCAGCACTGGACAGGTATCCTACGAGCAGTACTTC.

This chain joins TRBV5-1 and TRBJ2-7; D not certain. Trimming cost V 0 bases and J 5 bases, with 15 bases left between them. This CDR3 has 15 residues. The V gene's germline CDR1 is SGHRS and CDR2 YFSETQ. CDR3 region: CASSLAFGQVHEQYF. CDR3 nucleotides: TGCGCCAGCAGCTTGGCCTTCGGCCAGGTTCACGAGCAGTACTTC.

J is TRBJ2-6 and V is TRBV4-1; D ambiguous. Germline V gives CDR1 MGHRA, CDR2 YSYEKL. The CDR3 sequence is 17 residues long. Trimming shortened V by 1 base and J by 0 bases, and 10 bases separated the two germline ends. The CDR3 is CASSQAGPTSGANVLTF. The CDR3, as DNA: TGCGCCAGCAGCCAAGCTGGGCCAACCTCTGGGGCCAACGTCCTGACTTTC.

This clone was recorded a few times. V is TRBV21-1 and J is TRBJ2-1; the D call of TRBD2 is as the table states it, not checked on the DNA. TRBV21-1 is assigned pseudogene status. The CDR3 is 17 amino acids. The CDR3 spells CASSSRTSGRAGNEQFF. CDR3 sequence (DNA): TGTGCCAGCAGCTCCCGGACTAGCGGGAGGGCCGGTAATGAGCAGTTCTTC.

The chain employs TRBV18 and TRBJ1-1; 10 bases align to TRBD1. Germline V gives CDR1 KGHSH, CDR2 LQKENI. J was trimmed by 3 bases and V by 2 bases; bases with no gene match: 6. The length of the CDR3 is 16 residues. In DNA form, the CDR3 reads TGTGCCAGCTCACCAAGGACAGGGGGTTTGTACACTGAAGCTTTCTTT. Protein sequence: CASSPRTGGLYTEAFF. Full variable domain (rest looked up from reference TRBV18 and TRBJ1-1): NAGVMQNPRHLVRRRGQEARLRCSPMKGHSHVYWYRQLPEEGLKFMVYLQKENIIDESGMPKERFSAEFPKEGPSILRIQQVVRGDSAAYFCASSPRTGGLYTEAFFGQGTRLTVV.

CDR3 bases: TGTGCCAGCAGCCAGGGGCTCACTCAGAACACCGGGGAGCTGTTTTTT. It codes for CASSQGLTQNTGELFF. The rearrangement joins TRBV14 to TRBJ2-2, with a weak D call TRBD1 (5 bases). The CDR3 spans 16 residues. The germline CDR1 and CDR2 sequences are SGHDN and FVKESK. V lost 3 bases, J lost 1 base, and 12 bases lay in between. Supplemented by reference TRBV14 and TRBJ2-2, the full variable domain reads EAGVTQFPSHSVIEKGQTVTLRCDPISGHDNLYWYRRVMGKEIKFLLHFVKESKQDESGMPNNRFLAERTGGTYSTLKVQPAELEDSGVYFCASSQGLTQNTGELFFGEGSRLTVL.

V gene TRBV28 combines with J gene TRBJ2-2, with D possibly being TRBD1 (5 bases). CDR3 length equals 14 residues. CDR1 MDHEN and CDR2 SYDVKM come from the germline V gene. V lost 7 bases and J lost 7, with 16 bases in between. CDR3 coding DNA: TGTGCCAGCACCACAGTTCAGGGCGTCGGGGAGCTGTTTTTT. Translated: CASTTVQGVGELFF.

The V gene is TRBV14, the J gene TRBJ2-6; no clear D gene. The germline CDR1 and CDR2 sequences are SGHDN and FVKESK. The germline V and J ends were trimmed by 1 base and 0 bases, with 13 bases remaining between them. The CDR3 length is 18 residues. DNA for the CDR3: TGTGCCAGCAGCCAAGTACGGGTAACCCTCTCTGGGGCCAACGTCCTGACTTTC. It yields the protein CASSQVRVTLSGANVLTF.

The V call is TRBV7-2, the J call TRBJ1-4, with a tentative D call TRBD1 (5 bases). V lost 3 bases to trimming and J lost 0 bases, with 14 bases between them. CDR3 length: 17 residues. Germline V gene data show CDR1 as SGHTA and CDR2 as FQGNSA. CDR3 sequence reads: CASSFHRGNPTNEKLFF. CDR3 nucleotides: TGTGCCAGCAGCTTCCATAGGGGAAACCCAACTAATGAAAAACTGTTTTTT. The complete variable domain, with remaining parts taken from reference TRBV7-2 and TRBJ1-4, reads GAGVSQSPSNKVTEKGKDVELRCDPISGHTALYWYRQSLGQGLEFLIYFQGNSAPDKSGLPSDRFSAERTGGSVSTLTIQRTQQEDSAVYLCASSFHRGNPTNEKLFFGSGTQLSVL.

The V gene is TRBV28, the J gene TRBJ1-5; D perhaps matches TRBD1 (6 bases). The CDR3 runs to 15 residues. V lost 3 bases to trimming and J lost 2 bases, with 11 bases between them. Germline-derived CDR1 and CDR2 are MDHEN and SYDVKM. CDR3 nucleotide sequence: TGTGCCAGCAGTTTTGGGGGCAGCCGCAATCAGCCCCAGCATTTT. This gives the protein CASSFGGSRNQPQHF.

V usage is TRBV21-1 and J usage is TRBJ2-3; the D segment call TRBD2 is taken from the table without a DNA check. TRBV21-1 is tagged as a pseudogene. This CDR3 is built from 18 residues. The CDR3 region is CASTSKEGEGVSTDTQYF. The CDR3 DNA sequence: TGTGCCAGCACCAGCAAGGAGGGAGAAGGAGTTAGCACAGATACGCAGTATTTT.

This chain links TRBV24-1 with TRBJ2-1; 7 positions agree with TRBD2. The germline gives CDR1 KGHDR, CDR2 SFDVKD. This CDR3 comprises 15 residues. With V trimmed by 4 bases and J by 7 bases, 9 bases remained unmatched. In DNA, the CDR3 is TGTGCCACCAGTGACTTTCCGACTAGCTTGAATGAGCAGTTCTTC. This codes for CATSDFPTSLNEQFF.

Here the CDR3 reads CASSTRTVNYGYTF. The CDR3, as DNA: TGTGCCAGCAGCACTCGGACAGTGAACTATGGCTACACCTTC. The chain employs TRBV3-1 (or the pseudogene TRBV3-2) and TRBJ1-2, with a tentative D call TRBD1 (6 bases). CDR1 and CDR2 (germline): LGHDT, YNNKEL (reference sequence). The CDR3 has 14 residues. Trimming left V 5 bases short and J 2 bases short, with 12 bases between.